This TCR beta chain was recorded in a study of T-cell memory formation after mild COVID-19. Whole-study context: Most TCR clusters belonged to a single donor. Study findings and constraints: Within pre-infection memory, some responding clones were found, suggesting cross-reactive memory joined. CD4/CD8 balance characterized clones contracting day 15 to 85, and CD4+ skew characterized later expanders.

Employing constant-segment primers, 5'RACE generated TCR alpha and TCR beta cDNA libraries bearing sample barcodes and UMIs. TCRdb re-analysed the 5' RACE reads in MiXCR, keeping a single row per CDR3 protein. The table has approximately 350,000 distinct CDR3 sequences, around 28% seen once; the top ten hold roughly 14%. Comments on this clonotype: The antigen remains unidentified.

The CDR3 length is 14 residues. V lost 4 bases and J lost 7, with 11 bases in between. Germline V gives CDR1 MGHRA, CDR2 YSYEKL. The TCR originated in an adult woman who had mild COVID-19 (a few samples of this study predate the infection). Cell type and time point are not known. The chain combines TRBV4-1 with TRBJ2-6; D uncertain. The sequencing input was PBMCs or a T cell subset sorted from them (not recorded which). Written as DNA, the CDR3 is TGCGCCAGCAGCCTTTTAATAGTCGCCAACGTCCTGACTTTC. This sequence encodes CASSLLIVANVLTF.